This TCR beta chain is drawn from a study of PD-1 blockade in classical Hodgkin lymphoma. In the study overall: Intravenous delivery of nivolumab at 3 mg/kg to patients occurred every 2 weeks.

Looked up from germline, CDR1 is SGHTA and CDR2 is FQGNSA. The trim removed 5 bases at V and 4 bases at J, leaving 4 bases unmatched. There are 14 residues in the CDR3. Some clones are missing from TCRdb's copy, which holds only in-frame ones; the method was immunoSEQ multiplex PCR. The sample contains roughly 21,000 clones, around 83% of which appear only once. As for time point: cycle 4 day 1 (C4D1), after more than five weeks of nivolumab. No patient escaped relapse after autologous stem cell transplantation, and brentuximab vedotin exposure varied. J is TRBJ2-3 and V is TRBV7-2, with 9 bases lining up with TRBD2. This sequence was found in a human donor with classical Hodgkin lymphoma. Material: peripheral blood mononuclear cells (PBMCs), obtained before the fourth cycle of nivolumab. The CDR3 loop reads CASSLGTSPDTQYF. CDR3 coding DNA: TGTGCCAGCAGCCTAGGGACTAGCCCAGATACGCAGTATTTT.